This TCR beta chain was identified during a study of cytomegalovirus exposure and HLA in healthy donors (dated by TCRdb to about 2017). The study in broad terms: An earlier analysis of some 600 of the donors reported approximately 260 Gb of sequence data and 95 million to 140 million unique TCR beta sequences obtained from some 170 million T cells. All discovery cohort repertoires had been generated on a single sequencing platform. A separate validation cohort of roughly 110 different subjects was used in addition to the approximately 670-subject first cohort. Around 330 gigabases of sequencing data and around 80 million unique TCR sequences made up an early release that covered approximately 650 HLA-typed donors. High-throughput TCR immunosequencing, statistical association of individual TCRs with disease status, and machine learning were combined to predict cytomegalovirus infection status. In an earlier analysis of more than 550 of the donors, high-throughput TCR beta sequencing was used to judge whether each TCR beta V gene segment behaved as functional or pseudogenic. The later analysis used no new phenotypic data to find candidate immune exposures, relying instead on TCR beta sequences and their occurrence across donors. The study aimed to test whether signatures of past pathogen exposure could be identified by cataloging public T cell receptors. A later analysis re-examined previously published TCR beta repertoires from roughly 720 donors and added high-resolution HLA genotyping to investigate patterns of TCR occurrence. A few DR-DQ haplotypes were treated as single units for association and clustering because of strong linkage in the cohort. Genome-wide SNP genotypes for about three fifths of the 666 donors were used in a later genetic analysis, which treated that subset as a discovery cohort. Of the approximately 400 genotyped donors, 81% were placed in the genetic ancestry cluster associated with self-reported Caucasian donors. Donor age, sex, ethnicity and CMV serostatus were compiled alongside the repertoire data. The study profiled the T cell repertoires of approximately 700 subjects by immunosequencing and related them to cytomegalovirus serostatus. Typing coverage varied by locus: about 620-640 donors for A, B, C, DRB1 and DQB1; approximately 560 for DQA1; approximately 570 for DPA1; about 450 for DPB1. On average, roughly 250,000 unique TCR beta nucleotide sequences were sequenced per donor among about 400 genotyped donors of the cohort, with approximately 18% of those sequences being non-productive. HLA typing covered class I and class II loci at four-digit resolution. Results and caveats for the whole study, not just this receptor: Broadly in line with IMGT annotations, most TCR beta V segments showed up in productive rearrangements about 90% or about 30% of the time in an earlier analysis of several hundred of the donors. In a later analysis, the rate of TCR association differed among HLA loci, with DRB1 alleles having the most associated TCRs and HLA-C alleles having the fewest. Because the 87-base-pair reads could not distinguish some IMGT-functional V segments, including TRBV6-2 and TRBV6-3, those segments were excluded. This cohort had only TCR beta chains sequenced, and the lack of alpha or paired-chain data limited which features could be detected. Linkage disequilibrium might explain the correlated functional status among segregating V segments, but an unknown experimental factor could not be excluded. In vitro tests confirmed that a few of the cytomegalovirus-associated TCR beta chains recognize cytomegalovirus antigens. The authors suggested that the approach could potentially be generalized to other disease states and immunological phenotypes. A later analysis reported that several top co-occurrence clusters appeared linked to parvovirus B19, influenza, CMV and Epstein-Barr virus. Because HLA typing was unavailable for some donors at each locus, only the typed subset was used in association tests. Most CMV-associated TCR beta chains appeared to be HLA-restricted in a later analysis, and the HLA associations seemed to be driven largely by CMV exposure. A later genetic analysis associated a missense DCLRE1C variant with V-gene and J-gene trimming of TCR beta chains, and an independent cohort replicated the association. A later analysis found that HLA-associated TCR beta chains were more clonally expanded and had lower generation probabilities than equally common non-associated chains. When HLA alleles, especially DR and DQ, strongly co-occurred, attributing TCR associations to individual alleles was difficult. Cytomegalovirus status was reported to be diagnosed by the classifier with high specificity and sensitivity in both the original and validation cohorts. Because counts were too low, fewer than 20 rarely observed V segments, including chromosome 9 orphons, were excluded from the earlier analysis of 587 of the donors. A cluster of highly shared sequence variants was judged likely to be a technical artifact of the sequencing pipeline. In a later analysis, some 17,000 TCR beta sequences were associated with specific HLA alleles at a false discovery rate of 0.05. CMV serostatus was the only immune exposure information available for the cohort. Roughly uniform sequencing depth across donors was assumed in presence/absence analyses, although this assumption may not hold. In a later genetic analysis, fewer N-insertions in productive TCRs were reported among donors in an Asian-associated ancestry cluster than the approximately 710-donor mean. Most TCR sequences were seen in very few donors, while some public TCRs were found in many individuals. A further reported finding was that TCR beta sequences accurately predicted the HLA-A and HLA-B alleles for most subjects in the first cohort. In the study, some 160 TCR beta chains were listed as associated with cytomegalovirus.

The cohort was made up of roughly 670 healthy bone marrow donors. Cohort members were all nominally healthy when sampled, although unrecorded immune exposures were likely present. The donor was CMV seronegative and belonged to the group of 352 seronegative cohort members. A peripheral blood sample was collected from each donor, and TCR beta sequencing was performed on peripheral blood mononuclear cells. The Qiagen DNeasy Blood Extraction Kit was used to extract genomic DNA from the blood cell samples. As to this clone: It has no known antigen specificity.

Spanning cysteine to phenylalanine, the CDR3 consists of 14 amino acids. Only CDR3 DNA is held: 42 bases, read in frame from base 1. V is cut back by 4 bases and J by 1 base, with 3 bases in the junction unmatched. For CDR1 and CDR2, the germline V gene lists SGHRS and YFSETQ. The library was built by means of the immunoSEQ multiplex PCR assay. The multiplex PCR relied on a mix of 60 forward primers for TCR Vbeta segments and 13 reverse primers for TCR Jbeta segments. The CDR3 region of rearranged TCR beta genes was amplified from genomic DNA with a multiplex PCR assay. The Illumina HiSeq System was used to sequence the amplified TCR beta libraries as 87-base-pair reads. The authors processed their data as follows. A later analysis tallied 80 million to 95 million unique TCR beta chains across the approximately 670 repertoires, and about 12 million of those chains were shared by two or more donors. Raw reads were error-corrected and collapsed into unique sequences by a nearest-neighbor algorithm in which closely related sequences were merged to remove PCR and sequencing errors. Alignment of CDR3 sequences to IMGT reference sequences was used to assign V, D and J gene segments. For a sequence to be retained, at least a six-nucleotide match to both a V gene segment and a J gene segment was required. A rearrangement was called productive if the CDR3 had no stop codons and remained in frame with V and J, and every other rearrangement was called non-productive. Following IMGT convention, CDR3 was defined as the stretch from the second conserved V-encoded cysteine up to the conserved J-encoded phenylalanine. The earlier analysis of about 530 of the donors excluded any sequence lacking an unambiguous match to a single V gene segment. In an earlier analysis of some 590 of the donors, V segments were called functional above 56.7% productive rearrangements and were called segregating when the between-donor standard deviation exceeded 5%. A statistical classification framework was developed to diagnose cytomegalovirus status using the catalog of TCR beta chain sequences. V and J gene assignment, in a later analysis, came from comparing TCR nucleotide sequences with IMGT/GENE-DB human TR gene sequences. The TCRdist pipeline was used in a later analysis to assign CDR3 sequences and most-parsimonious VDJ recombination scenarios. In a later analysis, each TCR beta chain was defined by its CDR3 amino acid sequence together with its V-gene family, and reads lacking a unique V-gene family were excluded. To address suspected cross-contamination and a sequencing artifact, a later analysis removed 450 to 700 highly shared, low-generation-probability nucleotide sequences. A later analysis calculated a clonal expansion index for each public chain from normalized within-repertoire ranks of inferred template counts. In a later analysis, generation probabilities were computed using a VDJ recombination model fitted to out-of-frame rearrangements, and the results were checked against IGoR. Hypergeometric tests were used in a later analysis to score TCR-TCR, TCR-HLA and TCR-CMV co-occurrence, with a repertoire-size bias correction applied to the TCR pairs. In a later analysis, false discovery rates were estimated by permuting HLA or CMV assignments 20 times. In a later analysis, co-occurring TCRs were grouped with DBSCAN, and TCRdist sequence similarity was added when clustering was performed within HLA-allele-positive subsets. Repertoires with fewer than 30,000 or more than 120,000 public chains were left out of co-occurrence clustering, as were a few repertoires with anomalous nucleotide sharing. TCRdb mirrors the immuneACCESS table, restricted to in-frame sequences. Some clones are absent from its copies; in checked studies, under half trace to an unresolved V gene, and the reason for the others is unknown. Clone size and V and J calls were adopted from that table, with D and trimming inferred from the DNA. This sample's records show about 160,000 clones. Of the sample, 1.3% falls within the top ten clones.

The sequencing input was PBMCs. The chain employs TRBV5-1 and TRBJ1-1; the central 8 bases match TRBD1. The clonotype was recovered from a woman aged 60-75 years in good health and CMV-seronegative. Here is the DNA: TGCGCCAGCAGCCCGGGGACAGGGAACACTGAAGCTTTCTTT. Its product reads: CASSPGTGNTEAFF.